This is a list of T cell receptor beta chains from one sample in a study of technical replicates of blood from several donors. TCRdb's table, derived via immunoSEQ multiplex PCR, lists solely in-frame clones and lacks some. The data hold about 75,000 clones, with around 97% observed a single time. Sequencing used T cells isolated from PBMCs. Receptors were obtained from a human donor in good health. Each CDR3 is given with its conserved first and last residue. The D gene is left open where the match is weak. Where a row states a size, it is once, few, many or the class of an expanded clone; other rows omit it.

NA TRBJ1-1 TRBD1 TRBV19 TGTGCCAGTAGTATTACAGGGGTGAACACTGAAGCTTTCTTT CASSITGVNTEAFF
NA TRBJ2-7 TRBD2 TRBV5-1 TGCGCCAGCAGCATTAATTCCTTAGCGGGAGGAAGCTACGAGCAGTACTTC CASSINSLAGGSYEQYF
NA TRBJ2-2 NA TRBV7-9 TGTGCCAGCGGAGCCAGGGGTATGAACACCGGGGAGCTGTTTTTT CASGARGMNTGELFF
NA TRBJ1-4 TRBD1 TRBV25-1 TGTGCCAGCAGAAACTGGGGGGGACAGGGGAATGAAAAACTGTTTTTT CASRNWGGQGNEKLFF
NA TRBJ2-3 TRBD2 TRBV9 TGTGCCAGCAGCGGGGGGTGGCTAGCGGGACAAGATACGCAGTATTTT CASSGGWLAGQDTQYF
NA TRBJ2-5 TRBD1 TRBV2 TGTGCCAGCAGGTTACAGGGGGCCGGGGAGACCCAGTACTTC CASRLQGAGETQYF
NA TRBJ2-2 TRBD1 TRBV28 TGTGCCAGCAGTTTCGGACAGGGCCCGAACACCGGGGAGCTGTTTTTT CASSFGQGPNTGELFF
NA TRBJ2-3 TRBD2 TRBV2 TGTGCCAGCACTGGACTAGCGGGAGTTATTGATACGCAGTATTTT CASTGLAGVIDTQYF
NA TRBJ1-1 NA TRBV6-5 TGTGCCAGTTTAGCAGGGGCTGAAGCTTTCTTT CASLAGAEAFF
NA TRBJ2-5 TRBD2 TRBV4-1 TGCGCCAGCAGCCAAGAGGCTAGCGGGAATAAAGAGACCCAGTACTTC CASSQEASGNKETQYF
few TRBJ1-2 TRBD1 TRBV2 TGTGCCAGCAGAGCGTGGGACAGATTCGGCTACACCTTC CASRAWDRFGYTF
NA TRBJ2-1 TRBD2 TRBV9 TGTGCCAGCAGCGCCGCAGGGAGGCGAAGTGTGGTAGCGGGAGACAATGAGCAGTTCTTC CASSAAGRRSVVAGDNEQFF
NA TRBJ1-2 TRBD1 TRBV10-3 TGTGCCTCGGCAGGGGGCCACTATGGCTACACCTTC CASAGGHYGYTF
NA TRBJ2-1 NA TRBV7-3 TGTGCCAGCAGCTTAACCGGTTCCTACAATGAGCAGTTCTTC CASSLTGSYNEQFF
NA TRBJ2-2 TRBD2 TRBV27 TGTGCCAGCATAGGGATTAGCGGGAGTTCCGGGGAGCTGTTTTTT CASIGISGSSGELFF
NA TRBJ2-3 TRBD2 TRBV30 TGTGCCTGGAGCGGGGCTAGCGGATCCACAGATACGCAGTATTTT CAWSGASGSTDTQYF